The subject of this entry is one TCR beta chain. Its antigen remains unidentified. The record has no base qualities; no much larger clone is one base away. The donors were healthy, HIV-negative adults who had no recently reported acute infections or vaccinations. Only Caucasian adults living in Nashville, Tennessee, USA were represented among the donors. CD8 memory samples consisted of magnetically selected CD45RO+ cells combined with CCR7-negative CD45RA+ effector memory (TemRA) cells. Blood was obtained by leukapheresis, after which PBMCs were separated by Ficoll-Histopaque density gradient centrifugation and cryopreserved in liquid nitrogen vapor phase. Analytical flow cytometry was used to check the purity and quantity of each magnetically sorted T cell population. Genomic DNA was isolated from every sorted fraction and measured by UV absorbance on a Nanodrop 2000c. For CDR1 and CDR2, the germline V gene (reference sequence) lists SGHNT and YYREEE. Trimming takes 4 bases from V and 4 bases from J, and the germline ends sit 15 bases apart. Measured from the cysteine to the phenylalanine, the CDR3 is 15 residues long. Just CDR3 DNA is preserved here, 45 bases in frame from base 1.

This entry is derived from a study of shared clonotypes between healthy human individuals (dated by TCRdb to between 2020 and 2021). In the study overall: The cohort included three men and two women between 18 and 49 years of age. For each donor, CD4 naive and CD4 memory were each given three plates, CD8 naive was given two plates, and CD8 memory was given one plate. Blood TCR repertoires of five healthy adults were deeply sequenced to estimate repertoire size and the extent of clonotype sharing between individuals. To increase sequencing depth and limit assay-specific biases, different laboratories used diverse techniques to prepare libraries and sequence TCR repertoires. Leukapheresis yielded between about 0.9 and 8.9 billion PBMCs per donor.

Using the deep immunoSEQ assay, TCR CDR3 regions were amplified from genomic DNA by multiplex PCR. For each cell subset, the extracted genomic DNA was distributed evenly across all wells of several immunoSEQ 96-well plates, and each plate served as one replicate. For sorted subsets, 200 ng of genomic DNA, equivalent to some 30,000 T cell genomes, went into each replicate PCR. Purified libraries were measured with a Qubit 3.0 fluorometer, size-checked on a Bioanalyzer 2100, and measured again with the KAPA Library Quantification kit. Each immunoSEQ 96-well plate was sequenced on its own single-read 150-cycle Illumina NextSeq 550 flow cell. In the authors' own workflow: The immunoSEQ output contained only junctional sequences without quality scores, so filtering could not match that applied to full-length reads. Sequences were annotated with PyIR, a Python wrapper for IgBLAST v1.9, and V/J genes and CDR3 were assigned using IMGT germline references. Any read was removed if the V/J assignment was weak (E-value above 1e-6), the CDR3 was missing, or the read contained stop codons, out-of-frame junctions, or ambiguous translated residues. V3J clonotypes were defined by identical inferred V gene, J gene, and CDR3 amino acid sequence. The percentage overlap between two repertoires was calculated by dividing the number of shared unique clonotypes by the size of the smaller repertoire. RTK rarefaction, the Chao1 estimator, and Recon v2.1 estimates of unobserved clonotypes were used to assess repertoire richness. Generation probabilities were computed with OLGA for all TCRbeta clonotypes obtained by the gDNA method from a handful of donors. In TCRdb, the immuneACCESS table is reduced to in-frame sequences with V and J assigned. These tables do not hold every clone; where another copy was compared, an unresolved V gene accounts for under half, and the others remain unexplained. V, J and clone size derive from that table, while D and trimming were established from the DNA sequence. In all, the sample holds around 79,000 clones, and 60% to 65% of those were seen once. Around 50% of the sample lies in the top ten.

Beyond this particular receptor, the publication reports: Pairwise subsampling indicated that sequencing depth was expected to affect the degree of clonotype sharing among donors. Sharing across several donors was observed for around 5% of naive CD4, around 3.5% of naive CD8, about 2.3% of memory CD4, and around 0.44% of memory CD8 clonotypes. Even with the large sequencing depth, rarefaction of the sorted-subset datasets indicated that sequencing was incomplete. Compared with non-shared clonotypes, clonotypes shared by all four sorted-subset donors had higher generation probabilities. Sampling was limited to blood, and TCR repertoires in tissue likely differ from TCR repertoires in blood. Estimated clonotype richness was generally larger for naive than for memory subsets. Because the study included only a small number of donors, the genetic and exposure-history diversity represented was limited.

This TCR was sampled from a man aged 25 to 40 in good health. Recombination connected TRBV5-4 to TRBJ2-1, with the D segment possibly TRBD1 or TRBD2, each aligning over 5 bases. Input material: memory CD8+ T cells sorted from blood. The cell subset or site label here, explained by the study, means: CD45RO+ cells pooled with CCR7-negative TemRA cells. The nucleotide sequence reads as follows: TGTGCCAGCAGCCGCCGGGACGACCCATACAATGAGCAGTTCTTC. Its protein reads: CASSRRDDPYNEQFF. The reference TRBV5-4 and TRBJ2-1 proteins fill in what lies around the CDR3, so the full variable domain reads ETGVTQSPTHLIKTRGQQVTLRCSSQSGHNTVSWYQQALGQGPQFIFQYYREEENGRGNFPPRFSGLQFPNYSSELNVNALELDDSALYLCASSRRDDPYNEQFFGPGTRLTVL.